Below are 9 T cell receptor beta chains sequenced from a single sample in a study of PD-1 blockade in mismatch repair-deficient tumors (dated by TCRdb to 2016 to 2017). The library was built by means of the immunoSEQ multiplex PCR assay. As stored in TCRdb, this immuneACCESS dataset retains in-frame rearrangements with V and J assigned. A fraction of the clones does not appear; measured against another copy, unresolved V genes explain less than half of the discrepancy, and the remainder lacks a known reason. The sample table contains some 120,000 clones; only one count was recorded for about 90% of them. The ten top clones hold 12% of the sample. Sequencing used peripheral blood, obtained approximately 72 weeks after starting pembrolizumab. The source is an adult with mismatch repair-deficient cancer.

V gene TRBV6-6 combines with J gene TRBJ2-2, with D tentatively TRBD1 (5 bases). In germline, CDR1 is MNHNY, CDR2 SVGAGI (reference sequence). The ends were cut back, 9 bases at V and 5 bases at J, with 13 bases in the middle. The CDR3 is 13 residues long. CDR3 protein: CASKSGSTGELFF. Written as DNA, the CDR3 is TGTGCCAGTAAATCAGGGTCAACCGGGGAGCTGTTTTTT.

The CDR3 sequence is CASSPRVPGQGTNEKLFF. The DNA for the CDR3 is TGTGCCAGCAGCCCAAGAGTCCCGGGACAGGGAACGAATGAAAAACTGTTTTTT. The chain recombines TRBV7-2 with TRBJ1-4, with TRBD1 matching 9 bases. This CDR3 has 18 residues. CDR1 and CDR2 (germline): SGHTA, FQGNSA. V shed 5 bases, J shed 5 bases, and the junction held 15 bases outside the gene matches.

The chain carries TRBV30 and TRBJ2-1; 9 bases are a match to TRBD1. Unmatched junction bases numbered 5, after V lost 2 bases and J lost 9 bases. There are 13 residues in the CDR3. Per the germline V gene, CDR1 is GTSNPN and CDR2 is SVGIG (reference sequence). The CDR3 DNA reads TGTGCCTGGAGTTGGGACAGGGTGAGTGAGCAGTTCTTC. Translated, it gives CAWSWDRVSEQFF.

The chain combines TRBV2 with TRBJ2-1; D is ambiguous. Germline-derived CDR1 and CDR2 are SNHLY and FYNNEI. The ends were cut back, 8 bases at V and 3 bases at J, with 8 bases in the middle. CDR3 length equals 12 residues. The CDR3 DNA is TGTGCCAGCCGGGCAGACTACAATGAGCAGTTCTTC. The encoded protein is CASRADYNEQFF.

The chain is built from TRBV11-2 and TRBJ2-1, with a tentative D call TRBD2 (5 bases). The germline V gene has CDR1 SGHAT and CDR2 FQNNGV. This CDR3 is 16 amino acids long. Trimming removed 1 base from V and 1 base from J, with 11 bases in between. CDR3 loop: CASSLVVRGSYNEQFF. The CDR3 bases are TGTGCCAGCAGCTTAGTCGTACGGGGATCCTACAATGAGCAGTTCTTC.

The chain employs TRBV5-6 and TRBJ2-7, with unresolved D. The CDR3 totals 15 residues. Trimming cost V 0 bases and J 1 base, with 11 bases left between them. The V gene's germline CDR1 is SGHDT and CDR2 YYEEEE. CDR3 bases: TGTGCCAGCAGCTTGGAGGAGCTCGGTTCCTACGAGCAGTACTTC. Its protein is CASSLEELGSYEQYF.

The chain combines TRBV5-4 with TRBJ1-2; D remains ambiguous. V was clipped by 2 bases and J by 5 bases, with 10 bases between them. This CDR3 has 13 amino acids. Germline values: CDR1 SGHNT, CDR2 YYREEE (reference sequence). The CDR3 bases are TGTGCCAGCAGCTTCGGGGAGAAGTATGGCTACACCTTC. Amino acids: CASSFGEKYGYTF.

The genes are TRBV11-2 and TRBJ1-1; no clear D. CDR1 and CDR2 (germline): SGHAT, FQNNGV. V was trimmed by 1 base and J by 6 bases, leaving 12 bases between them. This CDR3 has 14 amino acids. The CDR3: CASSLVVGGAEAFF. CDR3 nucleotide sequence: TGTGCCAGCAGCTTAGTGGTCGGCGGCGCTGAAGCTTTCTTT.

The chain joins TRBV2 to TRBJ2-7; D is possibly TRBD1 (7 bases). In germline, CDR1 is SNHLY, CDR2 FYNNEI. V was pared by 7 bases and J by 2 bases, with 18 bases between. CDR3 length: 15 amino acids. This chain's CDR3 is CASKLKTGRPYEQYF. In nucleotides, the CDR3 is TGTGCCAGCAAGCTTAAGACAGGGAGGCCCTACGAGCAGTACTTC.